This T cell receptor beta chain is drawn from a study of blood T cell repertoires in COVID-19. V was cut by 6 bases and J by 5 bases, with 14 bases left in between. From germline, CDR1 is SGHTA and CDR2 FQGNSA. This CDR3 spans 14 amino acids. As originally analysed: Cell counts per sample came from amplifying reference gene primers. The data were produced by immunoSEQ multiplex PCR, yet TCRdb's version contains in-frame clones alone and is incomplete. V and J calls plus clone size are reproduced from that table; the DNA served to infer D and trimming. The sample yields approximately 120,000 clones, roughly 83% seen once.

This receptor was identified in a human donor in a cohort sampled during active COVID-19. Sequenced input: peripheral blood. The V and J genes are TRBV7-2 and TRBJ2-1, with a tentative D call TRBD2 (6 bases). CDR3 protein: CASSLSGVNNEQFF. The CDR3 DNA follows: TGTGCCAGCAGTCTATCGGGAGTGAACAATGAGCAGTTCTTC.